The clone carrying this TCR beta chain showed up just a few times. The data stem from a study of T cells after yellow fever vaccination. The CDR3 is made up of 16 amino acids. With 3 bases removed from V and 2 bases from J, the gap between germline ends came to 11 bases. Each CDR3 protein is one row after TCRdb ran MiXCR on the 5' RACE reads. Among a few hundred thousand distinct CDR3 sequences listed, 8.1% were seen once. The chain employs TRBV12-3 or TRBV12-4 and TRBJ2-6; maybe TRBD2 (5 bases). The sample consisted of PBMCs, taken more than 35 days after the first yellow fever vaccination. The receptor's source is a man aged 18-30 years who received the YFV17D yellow fever vaccine. This CDR3 reads CASSLEERTGANVLTF. In nucleotides, the CDR3 is TGTGCCAGCAGTTTGGAGGAAAGAACTGGGGCCAACGTCCTGACTTTC.